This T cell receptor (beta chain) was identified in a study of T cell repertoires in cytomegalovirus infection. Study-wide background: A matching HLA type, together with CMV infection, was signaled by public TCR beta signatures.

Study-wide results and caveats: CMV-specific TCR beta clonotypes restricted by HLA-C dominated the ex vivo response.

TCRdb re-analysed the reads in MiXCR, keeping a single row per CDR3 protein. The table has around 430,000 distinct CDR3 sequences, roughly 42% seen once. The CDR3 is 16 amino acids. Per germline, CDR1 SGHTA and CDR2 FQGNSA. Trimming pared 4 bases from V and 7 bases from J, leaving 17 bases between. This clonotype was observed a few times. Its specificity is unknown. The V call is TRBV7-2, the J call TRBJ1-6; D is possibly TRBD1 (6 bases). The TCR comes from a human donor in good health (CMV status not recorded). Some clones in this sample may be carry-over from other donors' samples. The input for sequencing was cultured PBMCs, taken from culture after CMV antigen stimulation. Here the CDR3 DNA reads TGTGCCAGCAGCTCCCCAACCGACAGGCTAAATTCACCCCTCCACTTT. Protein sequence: CASSSPTDRLNSPLHF.